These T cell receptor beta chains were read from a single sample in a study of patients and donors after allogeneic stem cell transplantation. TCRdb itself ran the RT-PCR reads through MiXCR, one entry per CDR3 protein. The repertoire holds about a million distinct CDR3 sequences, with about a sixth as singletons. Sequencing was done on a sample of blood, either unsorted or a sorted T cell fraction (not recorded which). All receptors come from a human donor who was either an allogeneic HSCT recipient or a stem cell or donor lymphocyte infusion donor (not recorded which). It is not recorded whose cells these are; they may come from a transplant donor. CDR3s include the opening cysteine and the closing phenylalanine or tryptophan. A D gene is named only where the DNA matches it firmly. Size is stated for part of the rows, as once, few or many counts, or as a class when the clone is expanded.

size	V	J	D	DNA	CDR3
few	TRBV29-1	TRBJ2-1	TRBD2	TGCAGCGTGCCGGGACTAGCGGGAGAGGTGGGGCAGTTCTTC	CSVPGLAGEVGQFF
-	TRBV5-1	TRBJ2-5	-	TGCGCCAGCAGCTTGAGGGCAGGAGGGGAGACCCAGTACTTC	CASSLRAGGETQYF
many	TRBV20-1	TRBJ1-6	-	TGCAGTGCTAGGGGTACGGAGAATTCACCCCTCCACTTT	CSARGTENSPLHF
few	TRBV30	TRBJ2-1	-	TGTGCCTGGACGAGGACTGCGGGGTGGGAGCAGTTCTTC	CAWTRTAGWEQFF
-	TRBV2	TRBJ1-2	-	TGTGCCAGCAGTATTGCCGCAGGAGCTCGCGGCTACACCTTC	CASSIAAGARGYTF
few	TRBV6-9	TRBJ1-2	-	TGTGCCAGCACCCCGGGGGGGTCTAACTATGGCTACACCTTC	CASTPGGSNYGYTF
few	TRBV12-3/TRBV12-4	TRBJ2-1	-	TGTGCCACCTCCCCCTCATCCTACAATGAGCAGTTCTTC	CATSPSSYNEQFF
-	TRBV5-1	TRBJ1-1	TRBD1	TGCGCCAGCAGCTTGGGGGACAGCCCAGCCCCAAACACTGAAGCTTTCTTT	CASSLGDSPAPNTEAFF
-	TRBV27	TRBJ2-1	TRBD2	TGTGCCAGCAATCCGGGACTAGCGGCTTACAATGAGCAGTTCTTC	CASNPGLAAYNEQFF
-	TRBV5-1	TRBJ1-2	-	TGCGCCAGTTCCGAGACCGAAGGCTATGGCTACACCTTC	CASSETEGYGYTF
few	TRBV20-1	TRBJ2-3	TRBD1	TGCAGTGCTGACGTCCGGGACAGGGGGGTGAATACGCAGTATTTT	CSADVRDRGVNTQYF
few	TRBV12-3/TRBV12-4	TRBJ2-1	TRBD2	TGTGCCAGCAGCTGGTACGGCGGGAGTTACAATGAGCAGTTCTTC	CASSWYGGSYNEQFF
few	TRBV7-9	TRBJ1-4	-	TGTGCCAGCAGCCCGTTTGAGGAACTGTTTTTT	CASSPFEELFF
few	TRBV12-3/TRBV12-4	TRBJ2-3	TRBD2	TGTGCCAGCAGTTTAGGTAGCGGGGGGGCCAGGAGGAATACGCAGTATTTT	CASSLGSGGARRNTQYF
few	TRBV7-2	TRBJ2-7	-	TGTGCCAGCAGCTTAGAGGACCCTGCCTACGAGCAGTACTTC	CASSLEDPAYEQYF
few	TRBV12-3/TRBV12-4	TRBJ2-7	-	TGTGCCAGCAGTCGCTACCAAGACCCCTTATCCTACGAGCAGTACTTC	CASSRYQDPLSYEQYF